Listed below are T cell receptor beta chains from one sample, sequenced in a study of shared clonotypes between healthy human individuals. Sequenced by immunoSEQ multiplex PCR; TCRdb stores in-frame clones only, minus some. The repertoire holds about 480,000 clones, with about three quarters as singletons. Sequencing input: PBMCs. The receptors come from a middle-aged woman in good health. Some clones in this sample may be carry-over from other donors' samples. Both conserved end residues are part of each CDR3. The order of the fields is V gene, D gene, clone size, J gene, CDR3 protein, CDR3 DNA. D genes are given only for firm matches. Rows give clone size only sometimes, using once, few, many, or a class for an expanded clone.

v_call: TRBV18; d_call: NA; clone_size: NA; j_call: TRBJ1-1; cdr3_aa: CASSPATGGTTEAFF; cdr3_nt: TGTGCCAGCTCACCAGCGACAGGAGGAACCACTGAAGCTTTCTTT
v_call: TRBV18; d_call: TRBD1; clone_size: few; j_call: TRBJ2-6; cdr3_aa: CASSPQTGLPGANVLTF; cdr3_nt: TGTGCCAGCTCACCGCAGACAGGGTTACCTGGGGCCAACGTCCTGACTTTC
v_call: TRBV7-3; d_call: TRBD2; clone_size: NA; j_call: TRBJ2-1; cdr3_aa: CASRRLAGGLNEQFF; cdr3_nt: TGTGCCAGCAGGAGACTAGCGGGAGGCCTCAATGAGCAGTTCTTC
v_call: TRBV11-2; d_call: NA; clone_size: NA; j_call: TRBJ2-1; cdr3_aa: CASSGGTVGFGNEQFF; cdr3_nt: TGTGCCAGCAGCGGGGGGACAGTAGGTTTCGGCAATGAGCAGTTCTTC
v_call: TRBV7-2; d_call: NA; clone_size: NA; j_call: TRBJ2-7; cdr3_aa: CASSLGRFNEQYF; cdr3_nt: TGTGCCAGCAGCTTAGGTAGATTCAACGAGCAGTACTTC
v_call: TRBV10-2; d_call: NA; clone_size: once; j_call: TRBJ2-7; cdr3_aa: CASSESGGSYEQYF; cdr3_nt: TGCGCCAGCAGTGAGTCCGGGGGCTCCTACGAGCAGTACTTC
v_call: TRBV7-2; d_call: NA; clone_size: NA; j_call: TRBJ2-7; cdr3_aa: CASSLVARVYEQYF; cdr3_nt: TGTGCCAGCAGCTTAGTGGCCAGGGTATACGAGCAGTACTTC
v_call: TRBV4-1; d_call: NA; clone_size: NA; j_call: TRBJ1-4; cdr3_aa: CASRPMPSQEGSAATNEKLFF; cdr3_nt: TGCGCCAGCAGACCAATGCCAAGTCAGGAAGGGAGTGCTGCAACTAATGAAAAACTGTTTTTT
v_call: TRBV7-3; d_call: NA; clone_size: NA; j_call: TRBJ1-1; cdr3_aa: CATSRGGSTEAFF; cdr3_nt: TGTGCCACCTCCCGGGGTGGGAGTACTGAAGCTTTCTTT
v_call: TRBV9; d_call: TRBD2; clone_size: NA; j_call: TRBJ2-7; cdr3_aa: CASSAASGRVEQYF; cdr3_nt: TGTGCCAGCAGCGCGGCTAGCGGCAGGGTTGAGCAGTACTTC
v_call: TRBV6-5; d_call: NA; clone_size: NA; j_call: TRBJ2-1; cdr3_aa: CASSYLDSSYNEQFF; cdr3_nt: TGTGCCAGCAGTTACTTGGACAGCTCCTACAATGAGCAGTTCTTC
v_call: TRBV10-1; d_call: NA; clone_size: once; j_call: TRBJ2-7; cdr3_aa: CASSESWGEQYF; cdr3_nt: TGCGCCAGCAGTGAGTCGTGGGGAGAGCAGTACTTC
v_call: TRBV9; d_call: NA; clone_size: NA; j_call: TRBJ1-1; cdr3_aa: CASSGDTRNTEAFF; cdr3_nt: TGTGCCAGCAGCGGGGACACCAGGAACACTGAAGCTTTCTTT
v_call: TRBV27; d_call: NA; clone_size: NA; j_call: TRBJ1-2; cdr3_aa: CASSLSRGSYGYTF; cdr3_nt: TGTGCCAGCAGTTTAAGCCGGGGGAGCTATGGCTACACCTTC
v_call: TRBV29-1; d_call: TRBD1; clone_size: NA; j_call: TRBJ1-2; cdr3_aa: CSVLGDRARANYGYTF; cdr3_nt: TGCAGCGTTTTGGGGGACAGGGCCCGAGCTAACTATGGCTACACCTTC
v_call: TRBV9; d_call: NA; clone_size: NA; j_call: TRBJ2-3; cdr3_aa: CASRKDGGPGTDTQYF; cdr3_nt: TGTGCCAGCAGGAAAGATGGCGGGCCGGGCACAGATACGCAGTATTTT
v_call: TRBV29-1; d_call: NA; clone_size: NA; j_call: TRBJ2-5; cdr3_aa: CSVDWGVETQYF; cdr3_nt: TGCAGCGTTGATTGGGGGGTCGAGACCCAGTACTTC
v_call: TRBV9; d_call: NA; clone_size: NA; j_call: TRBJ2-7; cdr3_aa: CASSPYPTRNYEQYF; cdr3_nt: TGTGCCAGCAGCCCTTATCCGACTAGGAACTACGAGCAGTACTTC
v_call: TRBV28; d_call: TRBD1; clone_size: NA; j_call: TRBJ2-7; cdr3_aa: CASSGGQGAGEQYF; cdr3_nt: TGTGCCAGCAGTGGTGGACAGGGGGCAGGTGAGCAGTACTTC
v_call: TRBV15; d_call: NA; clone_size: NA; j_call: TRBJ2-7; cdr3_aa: CATSREQSYEQYF; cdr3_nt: TGTGCCACCAGCAGAGAACAGTCATACGAGCAGTACTTC
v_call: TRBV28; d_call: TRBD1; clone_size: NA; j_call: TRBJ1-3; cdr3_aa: CASSTPGQGYF; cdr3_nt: TGTGCCAGCAGCACGCCGGGACAGGGTTATTTT
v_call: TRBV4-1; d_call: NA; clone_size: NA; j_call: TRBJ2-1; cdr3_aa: CASSQILVQHNEQFF; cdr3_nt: TGCGCCAGCAGCCAAATCTTGGTACAGCACAATGAGCAGTTCTTC
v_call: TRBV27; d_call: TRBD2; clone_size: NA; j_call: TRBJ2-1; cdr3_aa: CASPFGLAAHNEQFF; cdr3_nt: TGTGCCAGCCCTTTTGGACTAGCGGCTCACAATGAGCAGTTCTTC
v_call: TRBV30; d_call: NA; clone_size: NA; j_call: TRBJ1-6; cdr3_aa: CALQTGGNAYNSPLHF; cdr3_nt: TGTGCCCTCCAGACGGGGGGCAATGCCTATAATTCACCCCTCCACTTT
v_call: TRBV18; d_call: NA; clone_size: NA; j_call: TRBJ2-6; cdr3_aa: CASSPPSGANVLTF; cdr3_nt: TGTGCCAGCTCACCACCATCTGGGGCCAACGTCCTGACTTTC
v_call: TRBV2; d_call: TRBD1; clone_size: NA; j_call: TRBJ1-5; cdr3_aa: CASKTGAGQPQHF; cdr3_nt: TGTGCCAGCAAGACAGGGGCAGGTCAGCCCCAGCATTTT
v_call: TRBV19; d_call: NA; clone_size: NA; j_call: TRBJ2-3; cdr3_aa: CASSISVGSRDTQYF; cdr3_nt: TGTGCCAGTAGTATAAGTGTCGGGAGCAGAGATACGCAGTATTTT
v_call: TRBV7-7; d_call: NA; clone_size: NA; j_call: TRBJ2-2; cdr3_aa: CASREDGHTGELFF; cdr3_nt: TGTGCCAGCAGGGAGGACGGGCACACCGGGGAGCTGTTTTTT
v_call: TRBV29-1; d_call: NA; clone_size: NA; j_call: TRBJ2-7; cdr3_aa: CSVATGSYEQYF; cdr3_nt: TGCAGCGTTGCGACAGGCTCCTACGAGCAGTACTTC
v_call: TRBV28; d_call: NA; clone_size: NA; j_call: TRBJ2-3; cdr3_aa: CASSLRVLFTDTQYF; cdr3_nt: TGTGCCAGCAGTTTAAGGGTCTTATTCACAGATACGCAGTATTTT
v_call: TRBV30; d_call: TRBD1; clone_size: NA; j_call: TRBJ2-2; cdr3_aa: CAWSYNRGIGELFF; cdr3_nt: TGTGCCTGGAGTTACAACAGGGGAATCGGGGAGCTGTTTTTT
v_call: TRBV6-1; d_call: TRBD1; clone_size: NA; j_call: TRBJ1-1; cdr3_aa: CASSEDDRGDTEAFF; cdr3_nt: TGTGCCAGCAGTGAGGACGACAGGGGGGACACTGAAGCTTTCTTT